A selection of T cell receptor beta chains follows, all from one sample in a study of OX40 agonist ivuxolimab in advanced cancers. TCRdb keeps only in-frame clones here, not all; method: immunoSEQ multiplex PCR. The data show tens of thousands of clones, 81% seen once. This sample comprised CD4+ or CD8+ T cells sorted from blood, obtained in a trial of the OX40 agonist ivuxolimab. These receptors were obtained from an adult with an advanced solid tumor such as melanoma, head and neck, liver or kidney cancer. CDR3s include the opening cysteine and the closing phenylalanine or tryptophan. Each record gives: D gene, J gene, V gene, clone size, CDR3 DNA, CDR3 protein. D genes are given only for firm matches. Clone size is given for some rows only: seen once, a few or many times, or a class if the clone is expanded.

D: -; J: TRBJ2-3; V: TRBV4-1; size: -; DNA: TGCGCCAGCAGCCCTTCTACCAGGGGGGCACCAGATACGCAGTATTTT; CDR3: CASSPSTRGAPDTQYF
D: -; J: TRBJ1-1; V: TRBV20-1; size: few; DNA: TGCAGTGCTTGGGGTATCACTGAAGCTTTCTTT; CDR3: CSAWGITEAFF
D: -; J: TRBJ1-1; V: TRBV5-1; size: -; DNA: TGCGCCAGCAGCTCGCGACGTGGCACTGAAGCTTTCTTT; CDR3: CASSSRRGTEAFF
D: -; J: TRBJ1-3; V: TRBV18; size: -; DNA: TGTGCCAGCTCGCAGCAGGGCGCTGGAAACACCATATATTTT; CDR3: CASSQQGAGNTIYF
D: -; J: TRBJ2-5; V: TRBV4-1; size: -; DNA: TGCGCCAGCAGCCAATCGGGGTTTCAAGAGACCCAGTACTTC; CDR3: CASSQSGFQETQYF
D: -; J: TRBJ1-5; V: TRBV30; size: -; DNA: TGTGCCTGGAGTGAGACCTGGGATCAGCCCCAGCATTTT; CDR3: CAWSETWDQPQHF
D: -; J: TRBJ2-7; V: TRBV21-1; size: few; DNA: TGTGCCAGCACGGGCGGGAGCCCTCTCTTAAGCTCCTACGAGCAGTACTTC; CDR3: CASTGGSPLLSSYEQYF
D: TRBD2; J: TRBJ2-7; V: TRBV5-1; size: -; DNA: TGCGCCAGCAGCTTGAATCCTAGCGGGAGCCCCGACTACGAGCAGTACTTC; CDR3: CASSLNPSGSPDYEQYF
D: -; J: TRBJ2-6; V: TRBV19; size: -; DNA: TGTGCCAGTAGTATAGATATTGGTGTCTTCGGACGGGAGAGCTCTGGGGCCAACGTCCTGACTTTC; CDR3: CASSIDIGVFGRESSGANVLTF
D: -; J: TRBJ1-3; V: TRBV7-7; size: -; DNA: TGTGCCAGCAGCTTATCAGCTGGAAACACCATATATTTT; CDR3: CASSLSAGNTIYF
D: TRBD1; J: TRBJ1-3; V: TRBV19; size: -; DNA: TGTGCCAGTAGTATGACGACAGGGGGACTCTCTGGAAACACCATATATTTT; CDR3: CASSMTTGGLSGNTIYF
D: TRBD2; J: TRBJ2-3; V: TRBV27; size: -; DNA: TGTGCCAGCATTCCACCGGGACTAGCGGGTCCTAGCACAGATACGCAGTATTTT; CDR3: CASIPPGLAGPSTDTQYF
D: TRBD1; J: TRBJ1-2; V: TRBV18; size: -; DNA: TGTGCCAGCTCACCCGAGACAGGGCCTCCGAACTATGGCTACACCTTC; CDR3: CASSPETGPPNYGYTF
D: -; J: TRBJ2-1; V: TRBV7-9; size: -; DNA: TGTGCCAGCAGCTTAGTTGACTACAATGAGCAGTTCTTC; CDR3: CASSLVDYNEQFF
D: -; J: TRBJ2-5; V: TRBV21-1; size: -; DNA: TGTGCCAGCAGCAAAAGGGAGCGGGAGGGCCGAGAGACCCAGTACTTC; CDR3: CASSKREREGRETQYF
D: -; J: TRBJ1-2; V: TRBV27; size: -; DNA: TGTGCCAGCAGTATAGGGGTCCCAGGGAGCGGCTACACCTTC; CDR3: CASSIGVPGSGYTF
D: TRBD2; J: TRBJ2-7; V: TRBV4-3; size: once; DNA: TGCGCCAGCAGCCAAGAATCCCTTCTAGCGGGGGAACTCTACGAGCAGTACTTC; CDR3: CASSQESLLAGELYEQYF
D: -; J: TRBJ1-2; V: TRBV5-4; size: -; DNA: TGTGCCAGCAGCCCCCTTCCCGAGAGCTATGGCTACACCTTC; CDR3: CASSPLPESYGYTF
D: TRBD1; J: TRBJ2-7; V: TRBV29-1; size: once; DNA: TGCAGCGTTGAGGGGGCGACAGGGGCAGAGCAGTACTTC; CDR3: CSVEGATGAEQYF
D: TRBD1; J: TRBJ2-7; V: TRBV10-3; size: -; DNA: TGTGCCATCAACACCGGGACAGGGGTCTACGAGCAGTACTTC; CDR3: CAINTGTGVYEQYF
D: TRBD2; J: TRBJ2-2; V: TRBV7-9; size: -; DNA: TGTGCCAGCACTAAACTAGCGGGAAGCACCGGGGAGCTGTTTTTT; CDR3: CASTKLAGSTGELFF
D: TRBD1; J: TRBJ2-5; V: TRBV5-6; size: -; DNA: TGTGCCAGCAGCTTGACAGGGGCCCAAGAGACCCAGTACTTC; CDR3: CASSLTGAQETQYF
D: -; J: TRBJ2-7; V: TRBV11-2; size: -; DNA: TGTGCCAGCAGCCCAGGGCTTACTTACGAGCAGTACTTC; CDR3: CASSPGLTYEQYF
D: -; J: TRBJ1-1; V: TRBV11-2; size: -; DNA: TGTGCCAGCAGCTTAGTCTTTGAAGCTTTCTTT; CDR3: CASSLVFEAFF
D: TRBD1; J: TRBJ1-4; V: TRBV15; size: -; DNA: TGTGCCACCAGCAGCCTGACAGGGCTCACTAATGAAAAACTGTTTTTT; CDR3: CATSSLTGLTNEKLFF
D: TRBD2; J: TRBJ2-5; V: TRBV5-1; size: -; DNA: TGCGCCAGCAGCTTGGTTAGCGGGAGGGCTGAGACCCAGTACTTC; CDR3: CASSLVSGRAETQYF
D: -; J: TRBJ2-3; V: TRBV9; size: -; DNA: TGTGCCAGCAGCGTAGGTCTAGCCCACCGCACAGATACGCAGTATTTT; CDR3: CASSVGLAHRTDTQYF
D: TRBD2; J: TRBJ2-7; V: TRBV6-1; size: -; DNA: TGTGCCAGCAGCTTAATTAGCGGGAGCTCCTACGAGCAGTACTTC; CDR3: CASSLISGSSYEQYF
D: -; J: TRBJ2-7; V: TRBV6-5; size: once; DNA: TGTGCCAGCAGTCTTGACCACTCCTACGAGCAGTACTTC; CDR3: CASSLDHSYEQYF
D: TRBD1; J: TRBJ1-5; V: TRBV6-1; size: -; DNA: TGTGCCAGCATGTGGGACAGGGGCGCGAATCAGCCCCAGCATTTT; CDR3: CASMWDRGANQPQHF
D: TRBD1; J: TRBJ1-2; V: TRBV19; size: once; DNA: TGTGCCAGTATCGGGACAGGGTTCTCTGGCTACACCTTC; CDR3: CASIGTGFSGYTF
D: -; J: TRBJ2-2; V: TRBV9; size: -; DNA: TGTGCCAGCAGCGTAGGTGAGACGAACACCGGGGAGCTGTTTTTT; CDR3: CASSVGETNTGELFF
D: TRBD2; J: TRBJ2-1; V: TRBV29-1; size: -; DNA: TGCAGCGCCACCTCCCTAGCGGGAGGGCCACATGAGCAGTTCTTC; CDR3: CSATSLAGGPHEQFF
D: -; J: TRBJ2-1; V: TRBV15; size: -; DNA: TGTGCCACCAGCCAGGGGCCGGCTGACCAGTTCTTC; CDR3: CATSQGPADQFF
D: TRBD1; J: TRBJ1-2; V: TRBV7-9; size: -; DNA: TGTGCCAGCAGTGATGGGACAGGGGATAACTATGGCTACACCTTC; CDR3: CASSDGTGDNYGYTF
D: -; J: TRBJ2-2; V: TRBV11-1; size: -; DNA: TGTGCCAGCAGCTTACTATGGGGGATCGGGGAGCTGTTTTTT; CDR3: CASSLLWGIGELFF
D: TRBD1; J: TRBJ2-7; V: TRBV2; size: -; DNA: TGTGCCAGCCTCTCCGGGACAGGGACCAACGAGCAGTACTTC; CDR3: CASLSGTGTNEQYF
D: -; J: TRBJ1-1; V: TRBV29-1; size: -; DNA: TGCAGCGTCGGCGGGGGGACGAACGCAATGGGTTTCACTGAAGCTTTCTTT; CDR3: CSVGGGTNAMGFTEAFF
D: -; J: TRBJ2-2; V: TRBV19; size: -; DNA: TGTGCCAGTAGTATGGACGGGAACACCGGGGAGCTGTTTTTT; CDR3: CASSMDGNTGELFF
D: -; J: TRBJ1-4; V: TRBV7-7; size: -; DNA: TGTGCCAGCAGCTTCCGAGCTAATGAAAAACTGTTTTTT; CDR3: CASSFRANEKLFF
D: -; J: TRBJ2-7; V: TRBV21-1; size: -; DNA: TGTGCCAGCAGCAAAAACCCCGTCCCCCCCGCGACTAGCGGGCCCCTGGTCGGCTACGAGCAGTACTTC; CDR3: CASSKNPVPPATSGPLVGYEQYF
D: -; J: TRBJ2-7; V: TRBV9; size: -; DNA: TGTGCCAGCAGCGTAGGGAGCAAGGCCTACTACGAGCAGTACTTC; CDR3: CASSVGSKAYYEQYF
D: -; J: TRBJ2-7; V: TRBV7-8; size: -; DNA: TGTGCCAGCAGCTTAGAGGGGTCGGACGAGCAGTACTTC; CDR3: CASSLEGSDEQYF
D: -; J: TRBJ1-6; V: TRBV7-9; size: -; DNA: TGTGCCAGCAGCTTATCCCCAGGCGGCCGAAATTCACCCCTCCACTTT; CDR3: CASSLSPGGRNSPLHF
D: TRBD2; J: TRBJ2-7; V: TRBV5-1; size: -; DNA: TGCGCCAGCAGCCCAGTATGGACTAGCGGGAAAAACGAGCAGTACTTC; CDR3: CASSPVWTSGKNEQYF
D: -; J: TRBJ2-3; V: TRBV27; size: -; DNA: TGTGCCAGCAGTTTAATCCGGGGGAGCACAGATACGCAGTATTTT; CDR3: CASSLIRGSTDTQYF
D: -; J: TRBJ2-7; V: TRBV6-4; size: -; DNA: TGTGCCAGCCATCGGTTTTTTGGTTACTACGAGCAGTACTTC; CDR3: CASHRFFGYYEQYF
D: TRBD2; J: TRBJ2-5; V: TRBV30; size: -; DNA: TGTGCCTGGAGTGTAGGTAGCGGGAGCGTAGAGACCCAGTACTTC; CDR3: CAWSVGSGSVETQYF
D: -; J: TRBJ2-5; V: TRBV14; size: -; DNA: TGTGCCAGCAGCCCTCCATCGCAGTTTCAAGAGACCCAGTACTTC; CDR3: CASSPPSQFQETQYF
D: TRBD2; J: TRBJ2-7; V: TRBV7-9; size: -; DNA: TGTGCCAGCAGCTCCTGGGGTAGCGGGAGGAATAGCCCCTACGAGCAGTACTTC; CDR3: CASSSWGSGRNSPYEQYF